This T cell receptor (beta chain) was recovered during a study of read filtering for tumor transcriptome and immune sequencing. The wider study: Revised staging placed fewer than ten patients in R-ISS I, approximately 16 in II, 6 or 7 in III. Study observations and caveats: Even smaller IR-seq throughput identified most shared clonotypes.

This clonotype was detected ten times or more. Its antigen is not known. Germline assignment: CDR1 SGHRS and CDR2 YFSETQ. V lost 5 bases and J lost 5, with 8 bases in between. The CDR3 totals 13 residues. Molecular barcoded adaptors covering alpha/delta and beta/gamma chains were used on approximately 400 ng RNA. TCRdb ran MiXCR on the reads and lists one entry per CDR3 protein. The repertoire has 40,000 or so distinct CDR3 sequences, 14% of them found once; the top ten carry approximately 6.5%. The sequence came from a donor at least 40 years old with multiple myeloma. The rearrangement uses TRBV5-1 and TRBJ1-6; D call uncertain. Sequenced: a population of CD138-negative cells sorted from bone marrow. This CDR3 is CASSSPNNSPLHF. The CDR3 nucleotides are TGCGCCAGCAGTTCTCCGAATAATTCACCCCTCCACTTT.